The T cell receptor (beta chain) under discussion was sequenced for a study of T-cell memory formation after mild COVID-19. Across the study: Largely, the TCR clusters proved donor specific. Whole-study results and caveats: There were some responding clones in pre-infection memory, which suggested that cross-reactive memory had joined.

One entry per CDR3 protein, called by TCRdb with MiXCR from the 5' RACE reads. Of 240,000 or so distinct CDR3 sequences in the sample, over 8.5% were seen once. This clonotype was observed a handful of times. The antigen is not known. In germline, CDR1 is LNHDA, CDR2 SQIVND (reference sequence). The V end lost 4 bases, the J end lost 2 bases, and 14 bases lay between the germline ends. This CDR3 comprises 15 residues. Sequenced: PBMCs or a T cell subset sorted from them (not recorded which). The sequence was collected from a man between 18 and 35 years old who had mild COVID-19 (a few samples of this study predate the infection). Cell type and time point are not known. This chain links TRBV19 with TRBJ1-2; D not resolved. The CDR3 is CASSTTTVWNYGYTF. The CDR3 nucleotides read TGTGCCAGTAGTACTACCACTGTATGGAACTATGGCTACACCTTC.